A single T cell receptor beta chain is shown here with its context. Its target antigen remains unknown. No much larger clonotype is one base removed from it; base qualities were not supplied. To sequence the TCRbeta CDR3 region, genomic DNA was isolated from the sorted cells. The immunoSEQ Assay was used to sequence the TCRbeta CDR3 regions. TCRdb retrieved this table from immuneACCESS and kept in-frame rearrangements only. Not all clones are present; in checked studies, unresolved V genes account for under half, and no reason is known for the remainder. The sample profile shows 25,000 or so clones; about 76% of them were found once. Approximately 2% of the sample is taken by the ten largest. This entry belongs to a study of OX40 agonist ivuxolimab in advanced cancers. For the study in its entirety: The costimulatory receptor OX40 (CD134) was targeted by ivuxolimab, a fully human IgG2 agonistic monoclonal antibody. Intravenous ivuxolimab was administered to patients every 2 weeks at six dose levels: 0.01, 0.1, 0.3, 1.5, 3 and 10 mg/kg. Among the approximately 50 dose-escalation patients, roughly 20 had hepatocellular carcinoma, 15 melanoma, 9 renal cell carcinoma and 9 head and neck cancer. The dose-escalation cohort was about 83% male with a mean age of approximately 60 years, ranging from roughly 23 to 79. Prior anti-PD-1, anti-PD-L1 or anti-CTLA-4 therapy was permitted, and checkpoint inhibitors had been received by 30% to 40% of dose-escalation patients. Partial responses occurred in three dose-escalation patients: two with cutaneous melanoma and one with hepatocellular carcinoma. Peripheral TCRbeta sequencing was intended to test whether TCR sequence diversity was altered and clonal T-cell expansion was caused by ivuxolimab. The paper reports the monotherapy dose-escalation portion (N = 52 patients) of the phase I ivuxolimab trial.

From a lookup of the germline V gene (reference sequence), CDR1 and CDR2 are MNHNY and SVGAGI. The CDR3 has 13 amino acids, counting the end cysteine and phenylalanine. Only the CDR3 region is kept as DNA, spanning 39 bases read in frame from base 1. Cut back by 7 bases and 10 bases, the V and J ends lie 14 bases apart. Patients with a history of autoimmune disease or receiving systemic immunosuppression were excluded from the trial. Peripheral blood for TCR sequencing was collected from all dose cohorts at baseline, on cycle 4 day 1, and on cycle 7 day 1. Samples came from an open-label, multicenter, first-in-human phase I dose-escalation trial of ivuxolimab. Adults with locally advanced or metastatic melanoma, renal cell carcinoma, hepatocellular carcinoma or head and neck squamous cell carcinoma were enrolled in the trial. Before TCR sequencing, CD4+ T cells and CD8+ T cells were sorted from peripheral blood as separate populations.

The study at large found these results: Which antigens the clonally expanded peripheral T cells were specific for was not determined. At doses from 0.1 to 3.0 mg/kg, clonal expansion was seen in both CD4+ and CD8+ blood T cells between baseline and week 6. Low levels of normalized T-cell clonal expansion were also seen in some nonresponding patients. In the 0.1-3.0 mg/kg groups, partial responders were among the patients with the lowest normalized peripheral clonal expansion, particularly in CD8+ T cells. After ivuxolimab, expanded clones were on average more numerous among CD8+ T cells than among CD4+ T cells.

The clonotype originates from an adult with an advanced solid tumor such as melanoma, head and neck, liver or kidney cancer. Specimen: CD4+ or CD8+ T cells sorted from blood, collected in a trial of the OX40 agonist ivuxolimab. The chain is encoded by TRBV6-6 joined to TRBJ1-6; the D gene assignment is ambiguous. The nucleotides are TGTGCCAGCACCCTACGCCCCGACTCACCCCTCCACTTT. This sequence encodes CASTLRPDSPLHF.